This is a list of T cell receptor beta chains from one sample in a study of vaccination effects on CD4 cells after COVID-19. Antigens of these TCRs are unknown. Assay: immunoSEQ multiplex PCR; the TCRdb copy retains only in-frame clones and omits some. Here the sample spans 42,000 or so clones, under 80% being singletons. This specimen consisted of CD4+ T cells from PBMCs cultured with a peptide pool, obtained before COVID-19 vaccination. The receptor set was obtained from a human donor who had a prior SARS-CoV-2 infection. The CDR3 runs from the conserved cysteine through the conserved F or W. A D gene is named only where the DNA matches it firmly. Not every row has a clone size; where given, it reads once, few, many or a size class.

D gene: .; clone size: few; J gene: TRBJ1-1; V gene: TRBV3-1/TRBV3-2; CDR3 protein: CASSQGERREAFF; CDR3 DNA: TGTGCCAGCAGCCAAGGGGAGCGGAGGGAAGCTTTCTTT
D gene: .; clone size: .; J gene: TRBJ1-3; V gene: TRBV15; CDR3 protein: CATSSRLGHASGNTIYF; CDR3 DNA: TGTGCCACCAGCTCGCGACTGGGGCACGCTTCTGGAAACACCATATATTTT
D gene: .; clone size: .; J gene: TRBJ2-7; V gene: TRBV5-6; CDR3 protein: CASSLTDSYEQYF; CDR3 DNA: TGTGCCAGCAGCCTGACGGACTCCTACGAGCAGTACTTC
D gene: .; clone size: few; J gene: TRBJ2-1; V gene: TRBV18; CDR3 protein: CASSQADEQFF; CDR3 DNA: TGTGCCAGCTCTCAAGCCGATGAGCAGTTCTTC
D gene: TRBD2; clone size: .; J gene: TRBJ2-1; V gene: TRBV9; CDR3 protein: CASGTSGGGEQFF; CDR3 DNA: TGTGCCAGCGGGACTAGCGGGGGCGGGGAGCAGTTCTTC
D gene: .; clone size: .; J gene: TRBJ1-4; V gene: TRBV4-1; CDR3 protein: CASSREQPNEKLFF; CDR3 DNA: TGCGCCAGCAGCCGAGAACAGCCTAATGAAAAACTGTTTTTT
D gene: TRBD1; clone size: .; J gene: TRBJ1-1; V gene: TRBV30; CDR3 protein: CACGSGTGAFF; CDR3 DNA: TGTGCCTGCGGTTCCGGGACAGGAGCTTTCTTT
D gene: .; clone size: .; J gene: TRBJ2-1; V gene: TRBV11-2; CDR3 protein: CASSLSEGSYNEQFF; CDR3 DNA: TGTGCCAGCAGCCTATCGGAGGGTTCCTACAATGAGCAGTTCTTC
D gene: TRBD1; clone size: .; J gene: TRBJ1-2; V gene: TRBV7-3; CDR3 protein: CASSSGTDYGYTF; CDR3 DNA: TGTGCCAGCAGTTCTGGGACAGACTATGGCTACACCTTC
D gene: .; clone size: .; J gene: TRBJ2-3; V gene: TRBV7-2; CDR3 protein: CASSLVGDSTDTQYF; CDR3 DNA: TGTGCCAGCAGCTTAGTTGGAGACTCTACAGATACGCAGTATTTT
D gene: TRBD2; clone size: .; J gene: TRBJ2-3; V gene: TRBV19; CDR3 protein: CASSTRGSGDTDTQYF; CDR3 DNA: TGTGCCAGTAGTACCAGGGGTAGCGGGGACACAGATACGCAGTATTTT
D gene: .; clone size: .; J gene: TRBJ2-2; V gene: TRBV3-1/TRBV3-2; CDR3 protein: CASSRLGVELFF; CDR3 DNA: TGTGCCAGCAGCCGCCTTGGGGTGGAGCTGTTTTTT
D gene: .; clone size: few; J gene: TRBJ2-1; V gene: TRBV7-3; CDR3 protein: CASSLMGPNNEQFF; CDR3 DNA: TGTGCCAGCAGCTTAATGGGACCAAACAATGAGCAGTTCTTC
D gene: TRBD2; clone size: few; J gene: TRBJ2-3; V gene: TRBV18; CDR3 protein: CASSSTSGYTDTQYF; CDR3 DNA: TGTGCCAGCTCGTCGACTAGCGGCTACACAGATACGCAGTATTTT
D gene: .; clone size: few; J gene: TRBJ1-6; V gene: TRBV29-1; CDR3 protein: CSVGVGKDSPLHF; CDR3 DNA: TGCAGCGTTGGGGTGGGGAAAGATTCACCCCTCCACTTT